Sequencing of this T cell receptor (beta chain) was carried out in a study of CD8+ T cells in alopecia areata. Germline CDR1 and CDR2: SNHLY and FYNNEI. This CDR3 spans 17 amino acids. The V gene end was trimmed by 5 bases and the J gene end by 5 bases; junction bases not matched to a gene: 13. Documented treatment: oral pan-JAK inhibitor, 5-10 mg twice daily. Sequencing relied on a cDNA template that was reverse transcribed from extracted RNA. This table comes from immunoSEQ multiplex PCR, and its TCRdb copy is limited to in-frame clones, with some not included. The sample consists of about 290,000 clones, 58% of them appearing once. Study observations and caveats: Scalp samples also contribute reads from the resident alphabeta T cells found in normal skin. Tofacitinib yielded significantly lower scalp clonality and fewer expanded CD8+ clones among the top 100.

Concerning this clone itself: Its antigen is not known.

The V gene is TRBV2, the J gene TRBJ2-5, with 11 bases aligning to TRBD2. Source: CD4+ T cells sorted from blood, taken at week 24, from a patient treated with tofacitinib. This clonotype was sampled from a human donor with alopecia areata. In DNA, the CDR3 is TGTGCCAGCAGTCTTCGCGGTAGCGGGGGGGCCGTGGAGACCCAGTACTTC. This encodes CASSLRGSGGAVETQYF.